The clone carrying this TCR beta chain has a handful of counts. Its target is not known. The sample is drawn from a study of T cells after yellow fever vaccination. Whole-study results and caveats: The booster saw the reappearance of most primary-vaccination clones (roughly 97% CD4, about 88% CD8).

Per the germline V gene, CDR1 is SQVTM and CDR2 is ANQGSEA. V was cut by 2 bases and J by 2 bases, with 7 bases left in between. This CDR3 contains 13 residues. Using its own MiXCR run on the 5' RACE reads, TCRdb lists one record per CDR3 protein. The sample includes approximately 250,000 distinct CDR3 sequences, roughly 6.8% of them seen just once. The source material was CD4+ T cells sorted from PBMCs, sampled on the day of the yellow fever booster vaccination. This receptor was taken from a man aged 30 to 39 who received the YFV17D yellow fever vaccine. V usage is TRBV29-1 and J usage is TRBJ2-1, with a possible D match to TRBD2 (6 bases). CDR3 residues: CSVERETYNEQFF. The CDR3 DNA follows: TGCAGCGTTGAACGGGAGACCTACAATGAGCAGTTCTTC.